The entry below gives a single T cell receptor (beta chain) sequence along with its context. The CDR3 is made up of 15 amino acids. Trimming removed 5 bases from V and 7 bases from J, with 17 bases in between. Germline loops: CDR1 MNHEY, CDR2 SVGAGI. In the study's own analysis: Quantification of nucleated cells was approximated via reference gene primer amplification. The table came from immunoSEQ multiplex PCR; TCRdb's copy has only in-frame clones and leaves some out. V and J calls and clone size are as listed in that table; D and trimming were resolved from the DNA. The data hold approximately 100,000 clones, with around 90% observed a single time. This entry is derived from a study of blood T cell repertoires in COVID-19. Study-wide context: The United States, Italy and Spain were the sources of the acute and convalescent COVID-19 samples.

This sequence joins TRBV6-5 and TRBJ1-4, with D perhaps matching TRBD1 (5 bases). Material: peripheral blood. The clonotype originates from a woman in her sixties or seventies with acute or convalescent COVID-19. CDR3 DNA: TGTGCCAGCAGTACCGACAGTAATCGGGTTGAAAAACTGTTTTTT. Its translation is CASSTDSNRVEKLFF.